This TCR beta chain was retrieved from a study of Tregs in tolerant kidney transplant recipients. General study results and limits: Validation in larger populations is needed because few patients were studied. For some patients, primers changed over time, blocking nucleotide-level comparison.

Details on this clone: What it binds is not known.

This CDR3 contains 12 residues. Trimming shortened V by 3 bases and J by 6 bases, and 9 bases separated the two germline ends. CDR1 and CDR2 (germline): SEHNR, FQNEAQ (reference sequence). Data came from immunoSEQ multiplex PCR; TCRdb stores just in-frame clones and leaves some out. The data contain some 70,000 clones, roughly 89% of them singletons. Unstimulated Tregs (CD4+CD25+CD127-) and CD4+CD25- non-Tregs were sorted from PBMCs. V is TRBV7-9 and J is TRBJ2-7; no firm D call. The sample consisted of CD8+ T cells from blood, taken before the transplant. The receptor was derived from a human donor who received a combined kidney and bone marrow transplant. The CDR3 here is CASSFKLREQYF. As DNA, the CDR3 is TGTGCCAGCAGCTTTAAGCTGCGCGAGCAGTACTTC.